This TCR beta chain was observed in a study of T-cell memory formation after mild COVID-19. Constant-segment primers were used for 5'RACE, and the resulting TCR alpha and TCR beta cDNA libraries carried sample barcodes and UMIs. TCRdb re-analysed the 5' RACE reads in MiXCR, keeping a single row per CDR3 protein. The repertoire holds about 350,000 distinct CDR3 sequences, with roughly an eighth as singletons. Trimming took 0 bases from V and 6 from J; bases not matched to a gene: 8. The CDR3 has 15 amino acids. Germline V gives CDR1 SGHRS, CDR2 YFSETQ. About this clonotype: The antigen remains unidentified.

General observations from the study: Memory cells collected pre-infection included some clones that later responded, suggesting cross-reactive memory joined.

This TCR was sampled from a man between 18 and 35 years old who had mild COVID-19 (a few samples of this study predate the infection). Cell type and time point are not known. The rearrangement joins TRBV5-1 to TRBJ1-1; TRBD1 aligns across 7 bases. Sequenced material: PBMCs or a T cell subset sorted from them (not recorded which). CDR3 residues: CASSLETGALSEAFF. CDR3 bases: TGCGCCAGCAGCTTGGAAACAGGGGCCCTCTCTGAAGCTTTCTTT.